This entry features one TCR beta chain sequence. Its target is not known. Assay used: immunoSEQ multiplex PCR; TCRdb lists only in-frame clones, some missing. Of 2 million to 2.5 million clones detected, over 90% appear once; the ten largest clones hold 0.39%. The sample comes from a study of shared clonotypes between healthy human individuals. General study points: A generally larger estimated richness was seen in naive subsets than in memory subsets.

V lost 7 bases and J lost 2, with 15 bases in between. The CDR3 runs to 14 residues. Germline CDR1 reads MDHEN; CDR2 reads SYDVKM. The chain joins TRBV28 to TRBJ2-7, with unresolved D. The material sequenced was naive CD4+ T cells from PBMCs. The sample's subset: CD45RA+ positively selected. The TCR comes from a man aged 18 to 29 in good health. Some clones in this sample may be carry-over from other donors' samples. CDR3 sequence reads: CASNAMGTTYEQYF. The CDR3, as DNA: TGTGCCAGCAACGCCATGGGAACAACCTACGAGCAGTACTTC.